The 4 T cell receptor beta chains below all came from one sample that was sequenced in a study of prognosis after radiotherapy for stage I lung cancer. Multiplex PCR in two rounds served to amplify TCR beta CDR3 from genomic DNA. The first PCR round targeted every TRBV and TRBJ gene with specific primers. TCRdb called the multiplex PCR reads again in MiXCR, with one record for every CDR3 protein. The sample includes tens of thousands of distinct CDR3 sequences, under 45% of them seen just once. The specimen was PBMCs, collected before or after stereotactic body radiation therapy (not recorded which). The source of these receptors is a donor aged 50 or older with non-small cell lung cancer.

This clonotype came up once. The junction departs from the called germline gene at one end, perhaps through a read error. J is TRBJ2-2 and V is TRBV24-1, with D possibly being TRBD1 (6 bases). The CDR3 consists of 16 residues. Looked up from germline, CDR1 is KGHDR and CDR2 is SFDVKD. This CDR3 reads CATSDVTGAKTGELLF. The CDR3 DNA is TGTGCCACCAGTGATGTGACAGGAGCTAAAACCGGGGAGCTGCTTTTT.

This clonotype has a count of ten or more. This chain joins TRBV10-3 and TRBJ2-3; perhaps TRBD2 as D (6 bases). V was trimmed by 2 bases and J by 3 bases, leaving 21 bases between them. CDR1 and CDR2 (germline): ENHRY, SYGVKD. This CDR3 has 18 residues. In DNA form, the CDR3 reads TGTGCCATCAGTGAGACGATTCGAGCGGGCGCTGGGACAGATACGCAGTATTTT. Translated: CAISETIRAGAGTDTQYF.

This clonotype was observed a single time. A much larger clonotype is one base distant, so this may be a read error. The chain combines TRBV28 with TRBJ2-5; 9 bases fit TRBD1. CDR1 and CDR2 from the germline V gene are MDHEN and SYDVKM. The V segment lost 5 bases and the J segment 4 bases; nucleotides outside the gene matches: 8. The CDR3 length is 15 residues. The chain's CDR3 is CASSTGTGWRETQYF. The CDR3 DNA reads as TGTGCCAGCAGTACCGGGACAGGGTGGAGAGAGACCCAGTACTTC.

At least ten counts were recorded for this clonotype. Written as DNA, the CDR3 is TGTGCCAGCAGGTTTAGCGGGAGAAATCTCCCCCATGAGCAGTTCTTC. This codes for CASRFSGRNLPHEQFF. The chain links TRBV12-3 or TRBV12-4 to TRBJ2-1, with TRBD2 matching 9 bases. The CDR3 has 16 amino acids. V gave up 6 bases and J gave up 8 bases; unmatched junction bases: 14.